This record concerns one TCR beta chain sequence. The junction does not match germline at one end; this may be a read error. Germline V CDR1 and CDR2: LGHDT, YNNKEL (reference sequence). The CDR3 is made up of 12 amino acids. The sample belongs to a study of blood T cell repertoires in COVID-19. Study-level background: Sources were T cells, B-cell-depleted T cells, or PBMCs; the material itself was cDNA or gDNA.

Produced via immunoSEQ multiplex PCR; TCRdb's table is partial and in-frame only. The table records 59,000 or so clones, roughly 79% of them present only once. Sequencing was done on a sample of peripheral blood. The TCR originated in a woman over 75 with active or convalescent COVID-19. The rearrangement links TRBV3-1 (or the pseudogene TRBV3-2) to TRBJ1-4; no clear D. This CDR3 is CASSQDPGERVF. The CDR3, as DNA: TGTGCCAGCAGCCAAGATCCGGGAGAACGTGTTTTT.